This T cell receptor (beta chain) originates from a study of Ad26.COV2.S vaccination and SARS-CoV-2 variants. As for the study in general: Among those in the COV1001 Ad26.COV2.S trial arm was the donor. Administration of Ad26.COV2.S was intramuscular, either once or twice 56 days apart.

Noted treatment: roughly 19 received Ad26.COV2.S at low or high dose, single or two shots; about 5 received placebo; per-sample allocation not given. Collection of samples fell on day 63 after the first vaccine or placebo injection. Based in Boston, the donor was an adult of 18-55 years. Here immunoSEQ multiplex PCR was the method, and the copy in TCRdb shows in-frame clones only, minus some. The sample consists of roughly 300,000 clones, 75% to 90% of them appearing once. The CDR3 is 15 residues long. The V gene's germline CDR1 is LGHNA and CDR2 YNFKEQ. V shed 4 bases and J 7 bases; nucleotides not matched to a gene: 10.

The sample was peripheral blood, taken in a trial of Ad26.COV2.S vaccine versus placebo. The chain employs TRBV4-2 and TRBJ1-5; 7 bases map to TRBD1. The sequence came from a person between 18 and 65 years old who received the Ad26.COV2.S COVID-19 vaccine or a placebo. The CDR3, as DNA: TGTGCCAGCAGCCGCGACCGGGACAGCCGACAGCCCCAGCATTTT. Translation: CASSRDRDSRQPQHF.